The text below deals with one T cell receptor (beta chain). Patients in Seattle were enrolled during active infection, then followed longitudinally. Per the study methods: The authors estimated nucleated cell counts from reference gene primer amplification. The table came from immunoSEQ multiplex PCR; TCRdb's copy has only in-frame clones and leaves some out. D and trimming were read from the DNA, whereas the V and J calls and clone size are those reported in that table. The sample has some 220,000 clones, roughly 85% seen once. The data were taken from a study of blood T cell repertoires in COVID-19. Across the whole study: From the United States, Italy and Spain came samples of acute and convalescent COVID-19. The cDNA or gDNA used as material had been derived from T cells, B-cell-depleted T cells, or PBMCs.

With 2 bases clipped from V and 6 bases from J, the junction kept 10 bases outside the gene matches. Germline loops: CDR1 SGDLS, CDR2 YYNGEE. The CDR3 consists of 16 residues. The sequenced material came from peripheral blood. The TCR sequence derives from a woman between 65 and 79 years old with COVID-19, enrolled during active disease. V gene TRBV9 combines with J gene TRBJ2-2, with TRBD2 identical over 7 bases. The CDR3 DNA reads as TGTGCCAGCAGCGTCGAGCGGGGTGGCTTGGCCGGGGAGCTGTTTTTT. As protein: CASSVERGGLAGELFF.